One TCR beta chain is described in this entry. The sample is drawn from a study of blood T cell repertoires in COVID-19. Looking at the study overall: Whether acute or convalescent, the COVID-19 samples came from the United States, Italy and Spain.

The germline gives CDR1 DFQATT, CDR2 SNEGSKA (reference sequence). Trimming removed 6 bases from V and 5 bases from J, with 5 bases in between. This CDR3 contains 10 residues. Sequencing used immunoSEQ multiplex PCR; TCRdb keeps in-frame clones, though not all of them. Among about 220,000 clones listed, roughly 89% were seen once. The source material was PBMCs or T cells enriched from blood (not recorded which). The source of this sequence is a woman in her forties with acute COVID-19. V and J are TRBV20-1 and TRBJ1-5, with D uncertain. CDR3 residues: CSAGYQPQHF. DNA of the CDR3: TGCAGTGCCGGGTATCAGCCCCAGCATTTT.